This T cell receptor (beta chain) comes out of a study of preoperative IRX-2 immunotherapy in early breast cancer. The method was immunoSEQ multiplex PCR; TCRdb's version includes in-frame clones alone and lacks a portion of them. The top ten hold 7% to 9.5% of the sample, which has more than 550 clones, about 66% seen once. Treatment indicated: preoperative locoregional IRX-2 cytokine immunotherapy. The CDR3 runs 15 residues. Germline V CDR1 and CDR2: SQVTM, ANQGSEA. Trimming shortened V by 4 bases and J by 0 bases, and 13 bases separated the two germline ends. V is TRBV29-1 and J is TRBJ1-3; D is possibly TRBD1 (5 bases). The receptor was isolated from a human donor with breast cancer. This material consisted of lymph node tissue, taken before IRX-2 immunotherapy. The CDR3 reads CSVGTFTTSGNTIYF. In DNA, the CDR3 is TGCAGCGTTGGGACATTTACGACCTCTGGAAACACCATATATTTT.